Listed below are T cell receptor beta chains from one sample, sequenced in a study of T cells after yellow fever vaccination. Via MiXCR, TCRdb re-called the 5' RACE reads, giving one row per CDR3 protein. Of some 320,000 distinct CDR3 sequences in the sample, about 10% are singletons; the top ten hold about 3.5%. The material sequenced was CD4+ T cells sorted from PBMCs, taken 5 days after the yellow fever booster vaccination. The receptors originated from a man aged 18-30 years who received the YFV17D yellow fever vaccine. Each CDR3 is given with its conserved first and last residue. The D gene is left open where the match is weak. Clone size is given for some rows only: seen once, a few or many times, or a class if the clone is expanded.

V: TRBV5-1
size: NA
J: TRBJ1-3
D: TRBD1
CDR3: CASSSRTGRFNTIYF
DNA: TGCGCCAGCAGCTCCCGGACAGGGAGGTTCAACACCATATATTTT

V: TRBV6-5
size: few
J: TRBJ2-3
D: NA
CDR3: CASSYSGGQAYLYTQYF
DNA: TGTGCCAGCAGTTACTCGGGTGGACAAGCTTACCTTTATACGCAGTATTTT

V: TRBV10-3
size: many
J: TRBJ1-1
D: NA
CDR3: CATNGLGQDTEAFF
DNA: TGTGCCACCAACGGCTTGGGGCAGGACACTGAAGCTTTCTTT

V: TRBV19
size: few
J: TRBJ2-5
D: TRBD2
CDR3: CASSPGTRPETQYF
DNA: TGTGCCAGTAGTCCCGGGACTAGACCGGAGACCCAGTACTTC

V: TRBV4-3
size: few
J: TRBJ1-4
D: TRBD1
CDR3: CASSHGQGGEKLFF
DNA: TGCGCCAGCAGCCACGGACAGGGAGGGGAAAAACTGTTTTTT

V: TRBV5-1
size: many
J: TRBJ2-5
D: NA
CDR3: CASSALTGSGETQYF
DNA: TGCGCCAGCAGCGCCCTAACAGGGTCGGGGGAGACCCAGTACTTC

V: TRBV5-4
size: NA
J: TRBJ2-1
D: NA
CDR3: CASSLEGVGQFF
DNA: TGTGCCAGCAGCTTGGAGGGGGTGGGGCAGTTCTTC

V: TRBV5-4
size: NA
J: TRBJ2-1
D: TRBD2
CDR3: CASSLPGLAGNEQFF
DNA: TGTGCCAGCAGCTTGCCGGGACTAGCGGGGAATGAGCAGTTCTTC

V: TRBV30
size: many
J: TRBJ2-5
D: TRBD2
CDR3: CAWSVRTSGPRDQYF
DNA: TGTGCCTGGAGTGTCAGGACTAGCGGGCCAAGAGACCAGTACTTC

V: TRBV19
size: NA
J: TRBJ1-2
D: NA
CDR3: CASSIDGGGNYGYTF
DNA: TGTGCCAGTAGTATAGATGGCGGCGGGAACTATGGCTACACCTTC

V: TRBV28
size: few
J: TRBJ2-1
D: NA
CDR3: CASGLSEDEQFF
DNA: TGTGCCAGCGGATTGAGTGAGGATGAGCAGTTCTTC

V: TRBV12-5
size: few
J: TRBJ2-7
D: TRBD2
CDR3: CASATGGEQYF
DNA: TGTGCTAGTGCGACGGGAGGCGAGCAGTACTTC

V: TRBV12-3/TRBV12-4
size: NA
J: TRBJ1-6
D: TRBD1
CDR3: CASSLGTGLPLHF
DNA: TGTGCCAGCAGTCTGGGGACAGGGCTACCCCTCCACTTT

V: TRBV7-9
size: few
J: TRBJ1-2
D: NA
CDR3: CASTPNGYGYTF
DNA: TGTGCCAGCACTCCGAATGGGTATGGCTACACCTTC

V: TRBV5-1
size: many
J: TRBJ2-5
D: TRBD2
CDR3: CASSLASGDETQYF
DNA: TGCGCCAGCAGCTTGGCTAGCGGGGACGAGACCCAGTACTTC

V: TRBV11-2
size: few
J: TRBJ1-6
D: TRBD1
CDR3: CASSLAGQGETPLHF
DNA: TGTGCCAGCAGCTTAGCGGGACAGGGGGAGACACCCCTCCACTTT

V: TRBV18
size: few
J: TRBJ2-2
D: TRBD2
CDR3: CAGSWTSVNTGELFF
DNA: TGTGCCGGGTCTTGGACTAGCGTGAACACCGGGGAGCTGTTTTTT

V: TRBV20-1
size: NA
J: TRBJ2-3
D: TRBD2
CDR3: CSASVGGGDTDTQYF
DNA: TGCAGTGCTAGTGTCGGCGGGGGGGACACAGATACGCAGTATTTT

V: TRBV12-3/TRBV12-4
size: many
J: TRBJ1-1
D: NA
CDR3: CASRSTGRNTEAFF
DNA: TGTGCCAGCAGGTCAACAGGGCGGAATACTGAAGCTTTCTTT

V: TRBV12-3/TRBV12-4
size: NA
J: TRBJ2-1
D: NA
CDR3: CASSLHGVMGEQFF
DNA: TGTGCCAGCAGTTTACACGGGGTTATGGGTGAGCAGTTCTTC

V: TRBV7-6
size: few
J: TRBJ2-1
D: NA
CDR3: CASSLVHAIDNEQFF
DNA: TGTGCCAGCAGCTTAGTCCACGCTATCGACAATGAGCAGTTCTTC

V: TRBV30
size: NA
J: TRBJ2-1
D: TRBD2
CDR3: CAWRGGGAHNEQFF
DNA: TGTGCCTGGAGAGGCGGGGGTGCACACAATGAGCAGTTCTTC

V: TRBV11-2
size: NA
J: TRBJ2-5
D: NA
CDR3: CASSLYDLAGRETQYF
DNA: TGTGCCAGCAGCCTTTACGATTTGGCAGGCCGAGAGACCCAGTACTTC

V: TRBV12-3/TRBV12-4
size: many
J: TRBJ2-1
D: TRBD2
CDR3: CASSLIGVAGLNEQFF
DNA: TGTGCCAGCAGTTTAATAGGGGTAGCGGGGCTGAATGAGCAGTTCTTC

V: TRBV28
size: NA
J: TRBJ2-6
D: NA
CDR3: CASKKGGAGANVLTF
DNA: TGTGCCAGCAAAAAAGGGGGGGCTGGGGCCAACGTCCTGACTTTC

V: TRBV7-2
size: few
J: TRBJ2-5
D: NA
CDR3: CASSNGFQETQYF
DNA: TGTGCCAGCAGTAACGGGTTCCAAGAGACCCAGTACTTC

V: TRBV5-1
size: NA
J: TRBJ1-6
D: NA
CDR3: CASSLSGIDSPLHF
DNA: TGCGCCAGCAGCTTGTCGGGGATCGATTCACCCCTCCACTTT

V: TRBV30
size: many
J: TRBJ2-5
D: NA
CDR3: CAWSVLSREETQYF
DNA: TGTGCCTGGAGTGTACTTTCCCGGGAAGAGACCCAGTACTTC

V: TRBV4-2
size: once
J: TRBJ2-6
D: NA
CDR3: CASRPGHVSGANVLTF
DNA: TGTGCCAGCAGACCGGGACACGTCTCTGGGGCCAACGTCCTGACTTTC

V: TRBV10-3
size: few
J: TRBJ2-3
D: NA
CDR3: CAISGSFTDTQYF
DNA: TGTGCCATCAGCGGTAGCTTCACAGATACGCAGTATTTT

V: TRBV4-2
size: NA
J: TRBJ1-3
D: TRBD1
CDR3: CASSQKSTGWKAAGNTIYF
DNA: TGTGCCAGCAGCCAAAAATCGACAGGGTGGAAAGCTGCTGGAAACACCATATATTTT

V: TRBV12-3/TRBV12-4
size: NA
J: TRBJ2-3
D: NA
CDR3: CASSSHRGTSLADTQYF
DNA: TGTGCCAGCAGTTCCCACAGGGGGACTAGCTTGGCAGATACGCAGTATTTT

V: TRBV4-3
size: NA
J: TRBJ2-1
D: NA
CDR3: CASSQAMQDNEQFF
DNA: TGCGCCAGCAGCCAAGCGATGCAAGACAATGAGCAGTTCTTC

V: TRBV12-3/TRBV12-4
size: few
J: TRBJ1-2
D: TRBD1
CDR3: CASSLGTGFQITF
DNA: TGTGCCAGCAGTTTAGGGACAGGGTTTCAGATCACCTTC

V: TRBV5-1
size: many
J: TRBJ2-3
D: TRBD2
CDR3: CASSRVGTSGSTDTQYF
DNA: TGCGCCAGCAGCCGGGTCGGGACTAGCGGTTCCACAGATACGCAGTATTTT

V: TRBV18
size: NA
J: TRBJ1-3
D: NA
CDR3: CASSVNRYSGNTIYF
DNA: TGTGCCAGCTCTGTAAACCGCTACTCTGGAAACACCATATATTTT

V: TRBV6-6
size: many
J: TRBJ1-6
D: NA
CDR3: CASSSGANSPLHF
DNA: TGTGCCAGCAGTTCAGGGGCAAATTCACCCCTCCACTTT

V: TRBV6-5
size: few
J: TRBJ1-6
D: NA
CDR3: CASSYSRLASNSPLHF
DNA: TGTGCCAGCAGTTACTCCCGGCTGGCGTCGAATTCACCCCTCCACTTT

V: TRBV12-3/TRBV12-4
size: few
J: TRBJ2-3
D: TRBD2
CDR3: CASSFGRLAGVTDTQYF
DNA: TGTGCCAGCAGCTTTGGCAGGCTAGCGGGGGTCACAGATACGCAGTATTTT

V: TRBV7-2
size: NA
J: TRBJ2-2
D: NA
CDR3: CASSYREPGELFF
DNA: TGTGCCAGCAGCTACAGGGAACCCGGGGAGCTGTTTTTT

V: TRBV6-5
size: NA
J: TRBJ2-3
D: TRBD1
CDR3: CASRTGQGADTQYF
DNA: TGTGCCAGCAGAACGGGACAGGGGGCAGATACGCAGTATTTT

V: TRBV7-2
size: NA
J: TRBJ1-6
D: NA
CDR3: CASSLTLLPLHF
DNA: TGTGCCAGCAGCCTCACCCTCCTGCCCCTCCACTTT

V: TRBV5-1
size: few
J: TRBJ1-2
D: NA
CDR3: CASSLAAATTLYGYTF
DNA: TGCGCCAGCAGCTTGGCGGCGGCAACGACCCTCTATGGCTACACCTTC

V: TRBV29-1
size: NA
J: TRBJ2-3
D: NA
CDR3: CSIEGGGTDTQYF
DNA: TGCAGCATCGAGGGTGGAGGGACAGATACGCAGTATTTT

V: TRBV20-1
size: many
J: TRBJ2-5
D: NA
CDR3: CSAREETQYF
DNA: TGCAGTGCTAGAGAGGAGACCCAGTACTTC

V: TRBV6-5
size: few
J: TRBJ1-1
D: NA
CDR3: CASSYSIVLNTEAFF
DNA: TGTGCCAGCAGTTACTCGATCGTGCTGAACACTGAAGCTTTCTTT

V: TRBV9
size: NA
J: TRBJ1-4
D: TRBD1
CDR3: CASSVGQGEKLFF
DNA: TGTGCCAGCAGCGTAGGACAGGGGGAAAAACTGTTTTTT

V: TRBV5-1
size: few
J: TRBJ2-2
D: NA
CDR3: CASSQQVNTGELFF
DNA: TGCGCCAGCAGTCAACAGGTCAACACCGGGGAGCTGTTTTTT

V: TRBV27
size: few
J: TRBJ1-3
D: NA
CDR3: CASSLMGVAGNTIYF
DNA: TGTGCCAGCAGTTTAATGGGAGTCGCTGGAAACACCATATATTTT

V: TRBV29-1
size: few
J: TRBJ1-1
D: NA
CDR3: CSVGGKEWGTEAFF
DNA: TGCAGCGTTGGGGGGAAGGAATGGGGAACTGAAGCTTTCTTT

V: TRBV6-2/TRBV6-3
size: NA
J: TRBJ2-1
D: TRBD2
CDR3: CASSNQGLARDAQFF
DNA: TGTGCCAGCAGTAACCAGGGACTAGCCCGGGATGCGCAGTTCTTC

V: TRBV7-2
size: NA
J: TRBJ1-5
D: TRBD1
CDR3: CASSPTGDQPQHF
DNA: TGTGCCAGCAGCCCGACAGGGGATCAGCCCCAGCATTTT

V: TRBV7-6
size: few
J: TRBJ2-5
D: NA
CDR3: CASSPHQETQYF
DNA: TGTGCCAGCAGCCCGCACCAAGAGACCCAGTACTTC

V: TRBV4-1
size: NA
J: TRBJ1-2
D: TRBD1
CDR3: CASSPGGTGGYGYTF
DNA: TGCGCCAGCAGCCCAGGCGGGACAGGGGGCTATGGCTACACCTTC

V: TRBV7-2
size: many
J: TRBJ2-1
D: TRBD1
CDR3: CASSLGQSYNEQFF
DNA: TGTGCCAGCAGCTTGGGACAGTCCTACAATGAGCAGTTCTTC

V: TRBV7-9
size: many
J: TRBJ1-6
D: TRBD1
CDR3: CASIQTGVRAPLHF
DNA: TGTGCCAGCATCCAAACAGGGGTACGGGCACCCCTCCACTTT

V: TRBV5-4
size: few
J: TRBJ2-5
D: TRBD1
CDR3: CASSSTGTGGQETQYF
DNA: TGTGCCAGCAGCTCAACCGGGACAGGGGGCCAAGAGACCCAGTACTTC

V: TRBV5-5
size: many
J: TRBJ1-6
D: TRBD1
CDR3: CASIPRQGNNSPLHF
DNA: TGTGCCAGCATCCCCCGACAGGGGAATAATTCACCCCTCCACTTT

V: TRBV4-2
size: few
J: TRBJ2-1
D: NA
CDR3: CASSQDRTFNEQFF
DNA: TGTGCCAGCAGCCAAGATCGGACCTTCAATGAGCAGTTCTTC